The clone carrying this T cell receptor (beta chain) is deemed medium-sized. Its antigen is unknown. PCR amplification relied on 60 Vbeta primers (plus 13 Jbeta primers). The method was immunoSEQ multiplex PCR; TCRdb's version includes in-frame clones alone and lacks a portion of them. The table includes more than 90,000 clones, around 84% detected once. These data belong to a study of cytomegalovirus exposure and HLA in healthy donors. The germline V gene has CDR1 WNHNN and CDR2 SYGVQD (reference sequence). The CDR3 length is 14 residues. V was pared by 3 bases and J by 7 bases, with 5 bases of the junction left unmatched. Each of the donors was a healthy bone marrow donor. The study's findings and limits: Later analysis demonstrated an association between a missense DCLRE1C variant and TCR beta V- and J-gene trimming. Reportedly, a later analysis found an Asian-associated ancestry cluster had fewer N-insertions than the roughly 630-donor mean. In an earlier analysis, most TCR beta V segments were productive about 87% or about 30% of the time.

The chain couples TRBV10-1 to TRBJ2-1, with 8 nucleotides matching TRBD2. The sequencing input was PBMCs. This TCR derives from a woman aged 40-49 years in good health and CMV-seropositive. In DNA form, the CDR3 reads TGCGCCAGCAGTGACCAGCGGGAGAGGAATGAGCAGTTCTTC. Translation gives CASSDQRERNEQFF.